This TCR beta chain was captured in a study of identical twins. Study-wide results and limits: With monozygotic twins, out-of-frame TCR alpha sharing exceeded what models estimated.

Concerning this clonotype: As yet, its antigen is unknown.

V was cut by 0 bases and J by 4 bases, with 6 bases left in between. CDR3 length: 12 residues. Germline assignment: CDR1 GTSNPN and CDR2 SVGIG (reference sequence). In TCRdb, the 5' RACE reads were re-called with MiXCR into one record per CDR3 protein. The sample includes more than 600,000 distinct CDR3 sequences, roughly 20% of them seen just once. The data were also submitted as part of a second study, on T cells expressing NK-cell markers. This second study notes: With respect to HCMV, most of the eight sequenced donors were seropositive, and one was seronegative. Roughly 1.0-7.0% of CD8+ T cells in about 6 donors belonged to dominant NKG2C+ clonotypes. The study did not resolve the HCMV specificity of expanded NKG2C+ T cell clones.

The chain uses TRBV30 and TRBJ1-1; no reliable D call. This clonotype was obtained from a woman under 30 in good health. The sequenced sample consisted of PBMCs. The CDR3 region is CAWSVVGTEAFF. CDR3 DNA: TGTGCCTGGAGTGTAGTGGGCACTGAAGCTTTCTTT.